This T cell receptor (beta chain) originates from a study of memory B cells and T cells in multiple sclerosis. Findings of the study overall: Shared clonotype counts depended on differing compartment clone-set sizes and were normalized.

Notes on this clone: Its antigen is unidentified.

Some clones are missing from TCRdb's copy, which holds only in-frame ones; the method was immunoSEQ multiplex PCR. Of approximately 47,000 clones in the sample, over 75% were seen once. After stimulus-free culture, autoproliferating CFSE-dim and non-proliferating CFSE-high T cells were sequenced separately. Pooled replicate wells came from some 50 million CFSE-labeled PBMCs cultured less than eight days without stimulus. PBMCs were labeled with around 0.5 uM CFSE and cultured without exogenous stimuli. This CDR3 contains 14 residues. Germline CDR1 reads MNHEY; CDR2 reads SMNVEV (reference sequence). V gave up 9 bases and J gave up 6 bases; unmatched junction bases: 9.

The chain joins TRBV27 to TRBJ2-1; 9 positions agree with TRBD1. This TCR was sampled from a human donor with multiple sclerosis. Sequenced material: PBMCs from blood kept in culture. CDR3 sequence (DNA): TGTGCCAGTAGAATACCGGGACAGGGCAATGAGCAGTTCTTC. Translated: CASRIPGQGNEQFF.